These 25 T cell receptor beta chains were sequenced from one sample in a study of radiotherapy plus CTLA-4 blockade in lung cancer. TCRdb's table, derived via immunoSEQ multiplex PCR, lists solely in-frame clones and lacks some. The sample has about 97,000 clones, about 70% seen once. Material: peripheral blood, obtained from a patient treated with radiotherapy plus ipilimumab. Receptors originate from a human donor with non-small cell lung cancer who had a partial response to radiotherapy plus ipilimumab. Some clones in this sample may be carry-over from other donors' samples.

This chain uses TRBV6-1 with TRBJ1-2; the match to TRBD1 covers 9 bases. The V gene end was trimmed by 2 bases and the J gene end by 5 bases; junction bases not matched to a gene: 6. This CDR3 is built from 15 residues. Germline V gene sequence: CDR1 MNHNS, CDR2 SASEGT. This CDR3 reads CASSETGTGFYGYTF. For the CDR3, the DNA is TGTGCCAGCAGTGAAACCGGGACAGGGTTTTATGGCTACACCTTC.

This clone was detected only a few times. The chain links TRBV7-7 to TRBJ2-7, with 8 positions matching TRBD1. The germline V gene has CDR1 SSHAT and CDR2 FNYEAQ (reference sequence). There are 17 residues in the CDR3. V dropped 0 bases and J dropped 6; count of bases not matched to a gene: 13. CDR3 sequence: CASSLARADRGRGEQYF. Here the CDR3 DNA reads TGTGCCAGCAGCTTAGCGCGCGCCGACAGGGGAAGGGGCGAGCAGTACTTC.

This chain links TRBV27 with TRBJ2-1; 9 nucleotides align to TRBD2. The V segment lost 7 bases and the J segment 7 bases; nucleotides outside the gene matches: 17. Germline V gene sequence: CDR1 MNHEY, CDR2 SMNVEV (reference sequence). This CDR3 has 17 residues. CDR3 amino acids: CASNGGRLAGGRNEQFF. CDR3 DNA: TGTGCCAGCAACGGGGGCAGGTTGGCGGGGGGGCGTAATGAGCAGTTCTTC.

The chain links TRBV15 to TRBJ2-7, with 12 bases fitting TRBD2. Germline V CDR1 and CDR2: LNHNV, YYDKDF (reference sequence). The junction had 13 bases not matched to a gene; V was cut back by 0 bases and J by 4 bases. The CDR3 sequence is 19 residues long. For the CDR3, the DNA is TGTGCCACCAGCAGAGAGTTCGGGAGACTAGCGGGAGTAGGGTACGAGCAGTACTTC. Its translation: CATSREFGRLAGVGYEQYF. Variable domain in full (rest from reference TRBV15 and TRBJ2-7): DAMVIQNPRYQVTQFGKPVTLSCSQTLNHNVMYWYQQKSSQAPKLLFHYYDKDFNNEADTPDNFQSRRPNTSFCFLDIRSPGLGDTAMYLCATSREFGRLAGVGYEQYFGPGTRLTVT.

This clone appeared a single time. The genes are TRBV7-2 and TRBJ2-1; 12 bases align to TRBD2. The CDR3 is 16 amino acids. Germline lookup yields CDR1 SGHTA and CDR2 FQGNSA. Trimming removed 2 bases from V and 8 bases from J; junction bases left unmatched: 7. The CDR3 loop is CASSLFATSGSYEQFF. CDR3 nucleotide sequence: TGTGCCAGCAGCTTATTCGCGACTAGCGGGAGCTATGAGCAGTTCTTC.

This clone showed up just once. The rearrangement joins TRBV28 to TRBJ2-7; a weak D match, TRBD2 (5 bases). V lost 2 bases to trimming and J lost 2 bases, with 10 bases between them. This CDR3 has 14 residues. Germline CDR1 MDHEN, CDR2 SYDVKM. The CDR3 coding sequence is TGTGCCAGCAGTTTAACGGGGTGGACCTACGAGCAGTACTTC. Protein: CASSLTGWTYEQYF.

The V gene is TRBV10-3, the J gene TRBJ2-3; the D gene is possibly TRBD1 (5 bases). The V end was cut by 5 bases, the J end by 1 base, with 10 bases between. Germline loops: CDR1 ENHRY, CDR2 SYGVKD. This CDR3 is 14 amino acids long. For the CDR3, the DNA is TGTGCCATCAGTTCGGACATCGGCACAGATACGCAGTATTTT. Translating gives CAISSDIGTDTQYF.

This clone occurred a few times. The chain is built from TRBV6-5 and TRBJ1-4, with D unclear. The CDR3 loop spans 15 amino acids. The germline V gene has CDR1 MNHEY and CDR2 SVGAGI. V lost 0 bases and J lost 7, with 12 bases in between. For the CDR3, the DNA is TGTGCCAGCAGTTACTCGGGAGGGAGGGTTGAAAAACTGTTTTTT. Translated: CASSYSGGRVEKLFF.

This sequence joins TRBV28 and TRBJ1-2; the D is unclear. This CDR3 spans 13 amino acids. Trimming removed 3 bases at V and 1 base at J, with 6 bases between. The germline V gene has CDR1 MDHEN and CDR2 SYDVKM. The chain's CDR3 is CASSFALNYGYTF. In nucleotides, the CDR3 is TGTGCCAGCAGTTTTGCACTTAACTATGGCTACACCTTC.

V gene TRBV7-9 combines with J gene TRBJ2-3, with D perhaps TRBD2 (6 bases). CDR1 is SEHNR, CDR2 FQNEAQ, per germline (reference sequence). CDR3 length: 15 amino acids. Trimming took 4 bases from V and 1 from J, leaving 12 bases between them. The CDR3 spells CASSSAVAGTDTQYF. Here the CDR3 DNA reads TGTGCCAGCAGCTCCGCGGTAGCGGGCACAGATACGCAGTATTTT.

The chain employs TRBV4-2 and TRBJ2-5; no reliable D call. The DNA end is a closer match to TRBJ2-7, so the J assignment may be wrong. The CDR3 has 13 amino acids. Germline V lookup: CDR1 LGHNA, CDR2 YNFKEQ. The CDR3 loop is CASSQVPAREQYF. The CDR3 nucleotides are TGTGCCAGCAGCCAAGTTCCTGCCCGCGAGCAGTACTTC.

This chain joins TRBV5-5 and TRBJ1-4, with 8 bases identical to TRBD1. After removal of 3 bases from V and 3 bases from J, the junction contained 4 bases not matched to a gene. CDR1 and CDR2 (germline): SGHKS, YYEKEE (reference sequence). This CDR3 region has 15 residues. CDR3 coding DNA: TGTGCCAGCAGCTCGTACAGGGGGGCTAATGAAAAACTGTTTTTT. Protein product: CASSSYRGANEKLFF.

This CDR3 is CASSGNRAGANVLTF. The CDR3 region has the DNA TGTGCCAGCAGTGGAAACAGGGCTGGGGCCAACGTCCTGACTTTC. The chain recombines TRBV2 with TRBJ2-6, with TRBD1 as a possible D gene (6 bases). The germline CDR1 and CDR2 sequences are SNHLY and FYNNEI. Trimming stripped 4 bases from V and 2 bases from J, with 9 bases between. The CDR3 is 15 amino acids.

The chain joins TRBV19 to TRBJ2-5, with D possibly matching TRBD2 (6 bases). This CDR3 is built from 15 residues. The germline V gene encodes CDR1 LNHDA and CDR2 SQIVND (reference sequence). Deletions cut 4 bases from V and 4 bases from J, with 16 bases between. The CDR3 spells CASSTGVAGRETQYF. CDR3 bases: TGTGCCAGTAGTACGGGTGTTGCGGGGAGAGAGACCCAGTACTTC.

The chain uses TRBV7-9 and TRBJ2-5, with 8 bases aligning to TRBD1. The CDR3 runs 18 residues. The V gene end was trimmed by 3 bases and the J gene end by 7 bases; junction bases not matched to a gene: 19. The germline V gene has CDR1 SEHNR and CDR2 FQNEAQ (reference sequence). The CDR3 bases are TGTGCCAGCAGCTTCTACACCCAGGGGGCATCTCGGGGGTTGACCCAGTACTTC. Translating it yields CASSFYTQGASRGLTQYF.

The chain is built from TRBV6-1 and TRBJ2-1; D is perhaps TRBD2 (7 bases). V gave up 2 bases and J gave up 6 bases, with 17 bases separating them. This CDR3 region has 16 residues. Germline V gene lookup returns CDR1 MNHNS and CDR2 SASEGT. CDR3 region: CASSEPGEGWRNEQFF. The CDR3 DNA reads as TGTGCCAGCAGTGAACCAGGGGAGGGGTGGCGCAATGAGCAGTTCTTC.

There are a few counts of this clone. The V and J genes are TRBV30 and TRBJ2-1, with 8 bases fitting TRBD2. This CDR3 region has 17 residues. The V gene's germline CDR1 is GTSNPN and CDR2 SVGIG (reference sequence). Unmatched junction bases numbered 24, after V lost 5 bases and J lost 12 bases. The CDR3 region has the DNA TGTGCCTGGCTGGGCGGTAGCGGGGACCACAATGAGATGGGGCAGTTCTTC. Residues: CAWLGGSGDHNEMGQFF. Based on the CDR3 plus reference TRBV30 and TRBJ2-1, the full variable domain is SQTIHQWPATLVQPVGSPLSLECTVEGTSNPNLYWYRQAAGRGLQLLFYSVGIGQISSEVPQNLSASRPQDRQFILSSKKLLLSDSGFYLCAWLGGSGDHNEMGQFFGPGTRLTVL.

This clone was picked up a small number of times. The V call is TRBV6-5, the J call TRBJ1-1; 8 bases are a match to TRBD1. The V segment lost 6 bases and the J segment 3 bases; nucleotides outside the gene matches: 3. The CDR3 extends over 13 amino acids. Germline V gene data show CDR1 as MNHEY and CDR2 as SVGAGI. CDR3 nucleotides: TGTGCCAGCAGGCGGGACAGGTACACTGAAGCTTTCTTT. It specifies CASRRDRYTEAFF.

The V and J genes are TRBV6-6 and TRBJ1-4; unclear D gene. Germline V lookup: CDR1 MNHNY, CDR2 SVGAGI (reference sequence). Trimming took 0 bases from V and 6 from J, leaving 14 bases between them. The CDR3 is 16 amino acids. The CDR3: CASSYSDWVEDEKLFF. The DNA of the CDR3 is TGTGCCAGCAGTTACTCCGACTGGGTAGAGGATGAAAAACTGTTTTTT.

V usage is TRBV9 and J usage is TRBJ1-1; unclear D gene. Germline assignment: CDR1 SGDLS and CDR2 YYNGEE. With 5 bases removed from V and 3 bases from J, the gap between germline ends came to 26 bases. The length of the CDR3 is 18 residues. The CDR3 here is CASREVRRRGVLDTEAFF. Here the CDR3 DNA reads TGTGCCAGCAGGGAAGTCAGGCGGCGCGGGGTCTTGGACACTGAAGCTTTCTTT.

The chain links TRBV5-4 to TRBJ1-6, with a tentative D call TRBD1 (5 bases). Trimming pared 4 bases from V and 7 bases from J, leaving 12 bases between. CDR3 length: 14 amino acids. Per the germline V gene, CDR1 is SGHNT and CDR2 is YYREEE (reference sequence). In nucleotides, the CDR3 is TGTGCCAGCAGCCCCGGGGGGGGGAATTCACCCCTCCACTTT. It yields the protein CASSPGGGNSPLHF.

The V gene is TRBV2, the J gene TRBJ2-7; D uncertain. From germline, CDR1 is SNHLY and CDR2 FYNNEI. The V and J ends lost 8 bases and 7 bases respectively, with 15 bases between them. This CDR3 spans 12 amino acids. CDR3 sequence reads: CASGRSLVEQYF. The CDR3 DNA reads TGTGCCAGCGGCCGGAGTTTGGTTGAGCAGTACTTC.

The chain carries TRBV7-2 and TRBJ2-1; 8 bases align to TRBD1. The CDR3 is 14 residues long. Losses at the gene ends were 4 bases for V and 1 base for J; bases not matched to a gene: 0. The germline V gene has CDR1 SGHTA and CDR2 FQGNSA. This chain's CDR3 is CASSWTGSYNEQFF. Here the CDR3 DNA reads TGTGCCAGCAGCTGGACAGGGTCCTACAATGAGCAGTTCTTC.

The V gene is TRBV28, the J gene TRBJ2-7, with a weak D call TRBD2 (6 bases). Germline V gene sequence: CDR1 MDHEN, CDR2 SYDVKM. The germline V and J ends were trimmed by 4 bases and 2 bases, with 18 bases remaining between them. The CDR3 loop spans 16 amino acids. The CDR3, as DNA: TGTGCCAGCAGTTCCCGACTAGTAGGGGTAACCTACGAGCAGTACTTC. It is translated as CASSSRLVGVTYEQYF.

The chain links TRBV6-5 to TRBJ1-1, with 10 bases that match TRBD1. CDR1 is MNHEY, CDR2 SVGAGI, per germline. The CDR3 consists of 14 residues. J was trimmed by 4 bases and V by 6 bases; bases with no gene match: 5. CDR3 nucleotide sequence: TGTGCCAGCAGACCCCGGACAGGGGGCACTGAAGCTTTCTTT. This sequence encodes CASRPRTGGTEAFF.